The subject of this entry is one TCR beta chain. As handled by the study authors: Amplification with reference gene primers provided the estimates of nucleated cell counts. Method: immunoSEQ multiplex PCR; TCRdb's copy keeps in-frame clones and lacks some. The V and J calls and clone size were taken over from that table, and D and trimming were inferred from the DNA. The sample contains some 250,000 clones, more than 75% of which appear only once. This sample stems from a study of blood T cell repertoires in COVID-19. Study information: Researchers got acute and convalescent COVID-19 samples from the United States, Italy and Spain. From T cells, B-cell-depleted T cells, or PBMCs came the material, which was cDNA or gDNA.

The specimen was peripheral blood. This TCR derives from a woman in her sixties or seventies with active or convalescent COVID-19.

Here the CDR3 DNA reads TGTGCCAGCAGTGAATGGGTACAGGAGGGAGGTGAAAAACTGTTTTTT. Translation: CASSEWVQEGGEKLFF. The J gene is TRBJ1-4, the V gene TRBV6-1, with D possibly matching TRBD1 (5 bases). The CDR3 loop spans 16 amino acids. The germline V and J ends were trimmed by 2 bases and 7 bases, with 17 bases remaining between them. Per germline, CDR1 MNHNS and CDR2 SASEGT.